Each of the 8 T cell receptor beta chains below was sequenced from the same sample in a study of Tregs in tolerant kidney transplant recipients. The assay was immunoSEQ multiplex PCR, and TCRdb's table has in-frame clones only and misses some. The repertoire includes over 50,000 clones, roughly 85% of them detected once, and about 2% sits in the top ten. Sequenced here: Tregs from blood, sampled before the transplant. The receptor set was obtained from a human donor who received a combined kidney and bone marrow transplant.

CDR3 protein: CAIRGSGAGTYNEQFF. The CDR3 region has the DNA TGTGCCATCAGGGGGTCCGGGGCGGGTACATACAATGAGCAGTTCTTC. This chain connects TRBV10-3 to TRBJ2-1; D possibly uses TRBD1 or TRBD2 (5 bases each). CDR1 ENHRY and CDR2 SYGVKD come from the germline V gene. Trimming took 6 bases from V and 4 from J, leaving 19 bases between them. The CDR3 spans 16 residues.

J is TRBJ2-1 and V is TRBV29-1, with 7 bases lining up with TRBD2. Germline CDR1 reads SQVTM; CDR2 reads ANQGSEA. The CDR3 has 12 amino acids. J gave up 7 bases and V 7 bases, and 7 bases lay outside the gene matches. The CDR3 spells CSGRKRENEQFF. Written as DNA, the CDR3 is TGCAGCGGGAGAAAGCGGGAAAATGAGCAGTTCTTC.

The sample holds one count of this clone. The CDR3 DNA reads as TGCAGCGTCCGGACAGGATGGGCCGAGCAGTACTTC. Translating it yields CSVRTGWAEQYF. The gene calls are TRBV29-1 and TRBJ2-7; 7 bases line up with TRBD1. The CDR3 consists of 12 residues. The germline CDR1 and CDR2 sequences are SQVTM and ANQGSEA. V shed 6 bases, J shed 6 bases, and the junction held 8 bases outside the gene matches.

The chain has TRBV7-2 and TRBJ2-5; D possibly matches TRBD1 or TRBD2 (6 bases each). CDR3 length: 17 residues. Looked up from germline, CDR1 is SGHTA and CDR2 is FQGNSA. Trimming shortened V by 1 base and J by 5 bases, and 20 bases separated the two germline ends. The CDR3 nucleotides read TGTGCCAGCAGCTTAGACGATCGGACAGCGGGCCCGGAGACCCAGTACTTC. Its translation: CASSLDDRTAGPETQYF.

V is TRBV5-4 and J is TRBJ2-5; either TRBD1 or TRBD2 may fit D (5 bases each). Trimming cost V 4 bases and J 5 bases, with 15 bases left between them. This CDR3 spans 14 amino acids. Per the germline V gene, CDR1 is SGHNT and CDR2 is YYREEE (reference sequence). CDR3 in amino acids: CASSLPGARETQYF. Written as DNA, the CDR3 is TGTGCCAGCAGCCTCCCCGGGGCCAGGGAGACCCAGTACTTC.

The chain is built from TRBV5-4 and TRBJ2-3, with TRBD2 identical over 12 bases. This CDR3 region has 16 residues. V shed 2 bases and J 1 base; nucleotides not matched to a gene: 2. Germline V gene sequence: CDR1 SGHNT, CDR2 YYREEE (reference sequence). The CDR3 loop reads CASSFGLAGRTDTQYF. Here the CDR3 DNA reads TGTGCCAGCAGCTTTGGACTAGCGGGGCGCACAGATACGCAGTATTTT.

The rearrangement joins TRBV29-1 to TRBJ2-7, with TRBD1 identical over 7 bases. There are 10 residues in the CDR3. Germline V gene lookup returns CDR1 SQVTM and CDR2 ANQGSEA. CDR3 sequence: CRGQVGEQYF. The CDR3 DNA reads TGCAGAGGACAGGTCGGCGAGCAGTACTTC.

The rearrangement uses TRBV2 and TRBJ2-1; TRBD2 might be the D (5 bases). The germline V gene has CDR1 SNHLY and CDR2 FYNNEI. Trimming removed 4 bases at V and 0 bases at J, with 16 bases between. CDR3 length: 17 residues. CDR3: CASSGVDGIGSYNEQFF. CDR3 nucleotide sequence: TGTGCCAGCAGTGGGGTTGACGGGATAGGCTCCTACAATGAGCAGTTCTTC.